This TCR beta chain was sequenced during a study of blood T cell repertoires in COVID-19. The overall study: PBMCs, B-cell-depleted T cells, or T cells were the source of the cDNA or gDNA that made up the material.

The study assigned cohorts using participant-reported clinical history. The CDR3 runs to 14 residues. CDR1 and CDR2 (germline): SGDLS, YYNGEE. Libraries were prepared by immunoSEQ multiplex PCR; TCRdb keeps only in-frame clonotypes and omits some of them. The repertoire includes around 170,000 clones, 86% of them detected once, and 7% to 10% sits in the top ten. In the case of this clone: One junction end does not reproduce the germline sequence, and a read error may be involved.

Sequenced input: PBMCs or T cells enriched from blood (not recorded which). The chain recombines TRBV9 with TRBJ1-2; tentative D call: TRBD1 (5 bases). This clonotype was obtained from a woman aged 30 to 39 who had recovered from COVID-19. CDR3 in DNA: TGTGCCAGCAGCGTAGCTCAGGGTAACGATGGCTACACCTTC. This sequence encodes CASSVAQGNDGYTF.